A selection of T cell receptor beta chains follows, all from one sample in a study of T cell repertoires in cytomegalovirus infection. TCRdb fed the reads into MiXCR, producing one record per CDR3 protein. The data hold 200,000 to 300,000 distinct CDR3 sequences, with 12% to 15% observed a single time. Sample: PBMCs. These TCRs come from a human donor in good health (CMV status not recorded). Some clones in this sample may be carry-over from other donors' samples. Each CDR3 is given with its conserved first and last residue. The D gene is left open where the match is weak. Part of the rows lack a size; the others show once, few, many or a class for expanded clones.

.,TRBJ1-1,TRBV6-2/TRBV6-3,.,TGTGCCAGCAGCATGGACCTCCCGAACACTGAAGCTTTCTTT,CASSMDLPNTEAFF
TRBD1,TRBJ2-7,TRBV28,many,TGTGCCAGCAGTTTGCCCGGGACAGGGAACTACGAGCAGTACTTC,CASSLPGTGNYEQYF
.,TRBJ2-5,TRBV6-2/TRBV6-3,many,TGTGCCAGCAGTCCTGTGGGGCGGGAGACCCAGTACTTC,CASSPVGRETQYF
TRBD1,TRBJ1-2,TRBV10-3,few,TGTGCCATCAGTGAAGGGACAGCTAACTATGGCTACACCTTC,CAISEGTANYGYTF
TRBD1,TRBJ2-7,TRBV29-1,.,TGCAGCACAACCGGGGAAGGGGGCTCGGACGAGCAGTACTTC,CSTTGEGGSDEQYF
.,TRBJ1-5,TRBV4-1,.,TGCGCCAGCAGCCAAGTTCCCGGCAATCAGCCCCAGCATTTT,CASSQVPGNQPQHF
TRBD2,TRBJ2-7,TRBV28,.,TGTGCCAGCAGTTTGGGACTAGCGGGTGGGGGGGACGAGCAGTACTTC,CASSLGLAGGGDEQYF
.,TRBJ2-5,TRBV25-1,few,TGTGCCAGCAGGGGAGGCAGGGAGCGAGAGACCCAGTACTTC,CASRGGRERETQYF
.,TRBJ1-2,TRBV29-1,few,TGCAGCGTTGAAGAAGGGGGAAAAGGGCAGGGGTCCGGCTACACCTTC,CSVEEGGKGQGSGYTF
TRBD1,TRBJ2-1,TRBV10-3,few,TGTGCCATCAGGGGACAGGGGGCATACGATGAGCAGTTCTTC,CAIRGQGAYDEQFF
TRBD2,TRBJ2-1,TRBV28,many,TGTGCCAGCAGCTTACTAGCGGGAGGTTACAATGAGCAGTTCTTC,CASSLLAGGYNEQFF
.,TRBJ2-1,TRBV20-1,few,TGCAGTGCAAGACAGCTGAGCTCCTACAATGAGCAGTTCTTC,CSARQLSSYNEQFF
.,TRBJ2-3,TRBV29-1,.,TGCAGCGTTGAAATGGGTTTTCGGGATACGCAGTATTTT,CSVEMGFRDTQYF
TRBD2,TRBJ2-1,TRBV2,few,TGTGCCAGCTGGGCGGGAGGAGGTGAGCAGTTCTTC,CASWAGGGEQFF
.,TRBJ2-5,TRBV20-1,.,TGCAGTGCTATTATAGAGACCCAGTACTTC,CSAIIETQYF
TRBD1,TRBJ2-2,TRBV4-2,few,TGTGCCAGCAGCCGCCTTCCGCCGGGACAGGCGAACACCGGGGAGCTGTTTTTT,CASSRLPPGQANTGELFF
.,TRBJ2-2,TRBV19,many,TGTGCCAGTAGTATAGACGGCAGGGGCAACACCGGGGAGCTGTTTTTT,CASSIDGRGNTGELFF
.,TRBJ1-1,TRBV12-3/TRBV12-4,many,TGTGCCAGCAGTTTAGGTCTCTTGGGGTTTGGCACTGAAGCTTTCTTT,CASSLGLLGFGTEAFF
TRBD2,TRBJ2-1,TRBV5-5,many,TGTGCCAGCAGCTTGTTCCTAGCGGATAGCTCCTACAATGAGCAGTTCTTC,CASSLFLADSSYNEQFF
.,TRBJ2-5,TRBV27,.,TGTGCCAGCAGTAACCGACAGAGAGAGTACTTC,CASSNRQREYF
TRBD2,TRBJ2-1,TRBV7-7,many,TGTGCTAGCACCCTCCCCGTCGGCGGGAGGTGCAATGAGCAGTTCTTC,CASTLPVGGRCNEQFF
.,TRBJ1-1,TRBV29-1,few,TGCAGCGGCAGTGCGATGAGTGGCACTGAAGCTTTCTTT,CSGSAMSGTEAFF
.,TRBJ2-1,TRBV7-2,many,TGTGCCAGCAGCCCTCGGGGGAACAGCTACAATGAGCAGTTCTTC,CASSPRGNSYNEQFF
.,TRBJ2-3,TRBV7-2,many,TGTGCCAGCAGCTTAGGTTGGGCAGATACGCAGTATTTT,CASSLGWADTQYF
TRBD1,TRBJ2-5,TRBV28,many,TGTGCCAGCAGTAACGCGGAACGACAGGGGGCCGAGACCCAGTACTTC,CASSNAERQGAETQYF
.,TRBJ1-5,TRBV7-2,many,TGTGCCAGCAGCTTACAGGTCAGCAATCAGCCCCAGCATTTT,CASSLQVSNQPQHF
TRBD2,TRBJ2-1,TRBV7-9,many,TGTGCCAGCAGCTCTCCCCGCCTAGCGGGGGACTACAATGAGCAGTTCTTC,CASSSPRLAGDYNEQFF
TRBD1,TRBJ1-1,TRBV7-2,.,TGTGCCAGCAGCTCGAGAGGGGGCCTTAGTGCTTTCTTT,CASSSRGGLSAFF
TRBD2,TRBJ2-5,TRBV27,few,TGTGCCAGCAGCACCGGGACTAGCGGGGGAGAGACCCAGTACTTC,CASSTGTSGGETQYF
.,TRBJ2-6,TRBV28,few,TGTGCCAGCAGTTTAAACATCGGGCAATCTGGGGCCAACGTCCTGACTTTC,CASSLNIGQSGANVLTF
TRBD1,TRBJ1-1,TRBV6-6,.,TGTGCCAGCAGAGACAGGGGGGTCACTGAAGCTTTCTTT,CASRDRGVTEAFF
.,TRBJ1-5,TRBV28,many,TGTGCCAGCAGTTCCGACAGTGGGGGGACGCCCCAGCATTTT,CASSSDSGGTPQHF
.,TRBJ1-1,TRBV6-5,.,TGTGCCAGCAGACCTACGCCCACTGAAGCTTTCTTT,CASRPTPTEAFF
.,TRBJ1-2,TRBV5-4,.,TGTGCCAGCAGCTTGACCCGGGGGAACTATGGCTACACCTTC,CASSLTRGNYGYTF
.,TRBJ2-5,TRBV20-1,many,TGCAGTGCTAAATGGGGCCAAGAGACCCAGTACTTC,CSAKWGQETQYF
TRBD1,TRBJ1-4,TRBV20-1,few,TGCAGTGCAAAGCAGGGGGTTGAAAAACTGTTTTTT,CSAKQGVEKLFF
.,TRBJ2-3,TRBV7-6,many,TGTGCCAGCAGCTTGATGACAGGAAGCACAGATACGCAGTATTTT,CASSLMTGSTDTQYF
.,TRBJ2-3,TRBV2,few,TGTGCCAGCACGACCAGAAGCACAGATACGCAGTATTTT,CASTTRSTDTQYF
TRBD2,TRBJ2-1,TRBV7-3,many,TGTGCCAGCAGCTTGGGTCTAGCGGGACCCTACAATGAGCAGTTCTTC,CASSLGLAGPYNEQFF
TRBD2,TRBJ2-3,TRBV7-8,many,TGTGCCAGCAGCCCCCGGGACTACCCAGATACGCAGTATTTT,CASSPRDYPDTQYF
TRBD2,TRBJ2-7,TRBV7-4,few,TGTGCCAGCAGCTTACCCTCGGGAGGACCCTGGAACGAGCAGTACTTC,CASSLPSGGPWNEQYF
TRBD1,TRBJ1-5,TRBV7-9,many,TGTGCCAGCAGCTCCTGGGACAGGAACGGAAATCAGCCCCAGCATTTT,CASSSWDRNGNQPQHF
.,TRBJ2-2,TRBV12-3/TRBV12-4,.,TGTGCCAGCAGCACCACTGACGGCACCGGGGAGCTGTTTTTT,CASSTTDGTGELFF
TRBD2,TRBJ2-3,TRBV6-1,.,TGTGCCAGCAGTCCCCTCGTAGCGGGGGCCTACCAGGGTACGCAGTATTTT,CASSPLVAGAYQGTQYF
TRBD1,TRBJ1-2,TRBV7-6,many,TGTGCCAGCAGCTCCCCGGGACAGGGACACTATGGCTACACCTTC,CASSSPGQGHYGYTF
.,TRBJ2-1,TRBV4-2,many,TGTGCCAGCAGCCAGGACGGGTTAAGCTCCTACAATGAGCAGTTCTTC,CASSQDGLSSYNEQFF
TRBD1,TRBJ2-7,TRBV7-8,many,TGTGCCAGCAGCAGGCGACGGGACAGATCCTACGAGCAGTACTTC,CASSRRRDRSYEQYF
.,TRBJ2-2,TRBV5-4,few,TGTGCCAGCAGCTTGGGAACGGGAGATTGGACCGGGGAGCTGTTTTTT,CASSLGTGDWTGELFF
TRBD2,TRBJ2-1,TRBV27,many,TGTGCCAGCAGTTCGATTAGCGGGAGGGGGAATGAGCAGTTCTTC,CASSSISGRGNEQFF
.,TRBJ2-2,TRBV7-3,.,TGTGCCAGCAGATGGGGGGCCGACACCGGGGAGCTGTTTTTT,CASRWGADTGELFF
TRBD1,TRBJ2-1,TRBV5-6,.,TGTGCCAGCAGCTTGGTTGACAGGGAAAATGAGCAGTTCTTC,CASSLVDRENEQFF
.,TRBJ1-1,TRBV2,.,TGTGCCAGCAGCCTACAGGGAATGAACACTGAAGCTTTCTTT,CASSLQGMNTEAFF
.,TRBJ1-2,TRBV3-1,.,TGTGCCAGCAGCCCGCTTGCCCGACAGGACTATGGCTACACCTTC,CASSPLARQDYGYTF
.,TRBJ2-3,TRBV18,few,TGTGCCAGCTCACCAGACAACCACGGCCTCACAGATACGCAGTATTTT,CASSPDNHGLTDTQYF
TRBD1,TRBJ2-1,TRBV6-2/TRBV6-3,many,TGTGCCAGCAGTCCTCGGAGACAGGGGGCGCGAGGTGGTGAGCAGTTCTTC,CASSPRRQGARGGEQFF
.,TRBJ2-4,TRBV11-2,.,TGTGCCAGCAGCTTATCTCAGGGATTACTAGCCAAAAACATTCAGTACTTC,CASSLSQGLLAKNIQYF
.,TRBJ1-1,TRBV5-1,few,TGCGCCAGCAGCTTGGCCCGGGATCCACGGGGAGCTGAAGCTTTCTTT,CASSLARDPRGAEAFF
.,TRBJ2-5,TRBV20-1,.,TGCAGTGCTGTCGCGGGAATTCCGACCCAGTACTTC,CSAVAGIPTQYF
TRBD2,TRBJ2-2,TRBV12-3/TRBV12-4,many,TGTGCCAGCAGTTTGATGCTAGCGGGGACGAACACCGGGGAGCTGTTTTTT,CASSLMLAGTNTGELFF